The text below deals with one TCR gamma chain. What it binds is unknown. This CDR3 region has 17 residues. CDR1 is EGSTGY, CDR2 YDSYTSSV, per germline. V lost 0 bases, J lost 3 bases, and 10 bases stayed unmatched. The data were obtained in a study of human gamma delta and Vdelta1 T cells. The study, taken as a whole, reports: Reportedly, Delta One T cells were polyclonal and broadly targeted acute myeloid leukemia.

With CATT, TCRdb re-called clones from the PCR reads. The sample carries around 4,500 gamma-chain clones, 25% to 35% recorded once. V is TRGV4 and J is TRGJP2. The TCR was taken from a human donor in good health. The specimen sequenced was Vdelta1 gamma-delta T cells from blood grown in culture (DOT cells). The CDR3 protein is CATWDGPGSGSDWIKTF. The CDR3 region has the DNA TGTGCCACCTGGGATGGGCCCGGGAGTGGTAGTGATTGGATCAAGACGTTT.